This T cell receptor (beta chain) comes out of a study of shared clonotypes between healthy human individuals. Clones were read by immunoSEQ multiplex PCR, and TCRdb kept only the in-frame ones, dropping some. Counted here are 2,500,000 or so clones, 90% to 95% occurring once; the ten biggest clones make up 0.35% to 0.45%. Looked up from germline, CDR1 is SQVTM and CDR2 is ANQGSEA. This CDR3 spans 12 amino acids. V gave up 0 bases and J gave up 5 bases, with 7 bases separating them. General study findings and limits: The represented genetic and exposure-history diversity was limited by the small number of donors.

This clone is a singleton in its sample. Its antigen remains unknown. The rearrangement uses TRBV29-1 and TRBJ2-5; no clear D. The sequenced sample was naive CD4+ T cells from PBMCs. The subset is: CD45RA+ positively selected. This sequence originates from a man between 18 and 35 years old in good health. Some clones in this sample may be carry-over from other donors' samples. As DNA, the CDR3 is TGCAGCGTTGAAGACTCCCCGGAGACCCAGTACTTC. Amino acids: CSVEDSPETQYF. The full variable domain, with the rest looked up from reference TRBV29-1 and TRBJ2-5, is SAVISQKPSRDICQRGTSLTIQCQVDSQVTMMFWYRQQPGQSLTLIATANQGSEATYESGFVIDKFPISRPNLTFSTLTVSNMSPEDSSIYLCSVEDSPETQYFGPGTRLLVL.